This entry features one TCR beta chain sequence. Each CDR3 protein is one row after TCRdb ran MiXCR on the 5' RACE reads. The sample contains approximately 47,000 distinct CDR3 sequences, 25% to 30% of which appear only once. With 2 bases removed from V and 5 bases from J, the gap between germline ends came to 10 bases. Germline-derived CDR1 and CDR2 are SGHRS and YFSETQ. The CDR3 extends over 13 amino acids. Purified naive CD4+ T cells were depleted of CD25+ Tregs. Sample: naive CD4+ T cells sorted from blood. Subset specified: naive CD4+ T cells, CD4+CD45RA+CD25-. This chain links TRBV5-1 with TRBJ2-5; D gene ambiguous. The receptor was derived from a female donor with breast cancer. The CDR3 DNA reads TGCGCCAGCAGCTTTGGACCAGCGGAGACCCAGTACTTC. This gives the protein CASSFGPAETQYF.